These 28 T cell receptor beta chains were all obtained from the same sample, sequenced in a study of T cells in Graves' hyperthyroidism and ophthalmopathy. TCR beta CDR3 region amplification was performed from RNA transcripts. First-round RT-PCR of the TCR CDR3 relied on the HTBI primer set. One entry per CDR3 protein results from TCRdb running MiXCR on the multiplex PCR reads. The sample lists 300,000 to 450,000 distinct CDR3 sequences; 20% to 25% were seen once. Sequencing was carried out using blood. Receptors originate from a man in his fifties or sixties with Graves' hyperthyroidism.

This rearrangement joins TRBV6-1 to TRBJ2-7; unclear D gene. V gave up 3 bases and J gave up 7 bases, with 16 bases separating them. The length of the CDR3 is 14 residues. The germline CDR1 and CDR2 sequences are MNHNS and SASEGT. The CDR3, as DNA: TGTGCCAGCAGTGACGGACGCGAATTGGGGGAGCAGTACTTC. Its protein product is CASSDGRELGEQYF.

The rearrangement uses TRBV24-1 and TRBJ2-3, with TRBD2 identical over 7 bases. Germline CDR1 and CDR2: KGHDR and SFDVKD. V shed 6 bases, J shed 2 bases, and the junction held 10 bases outside the gene matches. The CDR3 consists of 16 residues. The CDR3 here is CATSRNVAGNTDTQYF. The CDR3 bases are TGTGCCACCAGTCGAAATGTAGCGGGCAACACAGATACGCAGTATTTT.

This clonotype was picked up many times. This chain joins TRBV7-6 and TRBJ2-1; 10 bases match TRBD2. Per germline, CDR1 SGHVS and CDR2 FNYEAQ. V lost 4 bases to trimming and J lost 2 bases; unmatched junction nucleotides: 2. The CDR3 is 15 residues long. The CDR3 sequence is CASSYTSGAYNEQFF. The DNA of the CDR3 is TGTGCCAGCAGCTACACTAGCGGGGCCTACAATGAGCAGTTCTTC.

This clonotype has ten or more counts. The chain uses TRBV20-1 and TRBJ2-5, with 8 nucleotides matching TRBD2. CDR1 is DFQATT, CDR2 SNEGSKA, per germline (reference sequence). The CDR3 extends over 15 amino acids. V lost 1 base to trimming and J lost 2 bases; unmatched junction nucleotides: 6. CDR3 DNA: TGCAGTGCTAGAGGGACTAGCTCATATCAAGAGACCCAGTACTTC. Protein product: CSARGTSSYQETQYF.

This clonotype was found a few times. V gene TRBV6-2 or TRBV6-3 combines with J gene TRBJ2-7, with 11 bases fitting TRBD2. V lost 6 bases to trimming and J lost 1 base; unmatched junction nucleotides: 5. Germline CDR1 reads MNHEY; CDR2 reads SVGEGT. This CDR3 spans 15 amino acids. The chain's CDR3 is CASRRGTSGSYEQYF. The CDR3 DNA sequence: TGTGCCAGCAGGCGCGGGACTAGCGGATCCTACGAGCAGTACTTC.

V usage is TRBV27 and J usage is TRBJ2-1, with 8 nucleotides matching TRBD2. This CDR3 has 16 residues. V shed 3 bases and J 7 bases; nucleotides not matched to a gene: 11. Looked up from germline, CDR1 is MNHEY and CDR2 is SMNVEV (reference sequence). The CDR3 DNA reads as TGTGCCAGCAGTTTGCGGTTCGGGAGGGAAAGAAATGAGCAGTTCTTC. This translates into CASSLRFGRERNEQFF.

The genes are TRBV12-3 or TRBV12-4 and TRBJ1-1; 7 positions agree with TRBD1. J was trimmed by 6 bases and V by 5 bases; bases with no gene match: 9. CDR3 length equals 14 residues. The DNA of the CDR3 is TGTGCCAGCAGTCCCGGACAGGTCTACTCTGAAGCTTTCTTT. It translates to CASSPGQVYSEAFF.

At least ten counts were recorded for this clonotype. The chain combines TRBV28 with TRBJ2-7, with D hard to call. Per the germline V gene, CDR1 is MDHEN and CDR2 is SYDVKM. Between the trimmed V and J ends, which lost 5 bases and 6 bases, there was a span of 14 bases. The CDR3 is 13 residues long. The CDR3 DNA reads TGTGCCAGCAGTCCTCGATCCCCCGTCGAGCAGTACTTC. It translates to CASSPRSPVEQYF.

Here the CDR3 reads CATRQGGGVSNQPQHF. CDR3 bases: TGTGCCACCCGACAGGGAGGTGGTGTGAGCAATCAGCCCCAGCATTTT. The rearrangement joins TRBV10-3 to TRBJ1-5, with 7 bases that match TRBD1. Germline loops: CDR1 ENHRY, CDR2 SYGVKD. The CDR3 totals 16 residues. With 10 bases clipped from V and 1 base from J, the junction kept 13 bases outside the gene matches.

This clonotype was detected once. The V gene is TRBV7-2, the J gene TRBJ2-5; TRBD1 matches at 9 bases. Germline V CDR1 and CDR2: SGHTA, FQGNSA. The CDR3 extends over 16 amino acids. V gave up 1 base and J gave up 4 bases; unmatched junction bases: 7. The CDR3 DNA is TGTGCCAGCAGCTTAGGGCCGGGACAGGGAATAGAGACCCAGTACTTC. Its translation is CASSLGPGQGIETQYF.

J is TRBJ2-1 and V is TRBV6-1; 13 bases match TRBD2. The CDR3 consists of 17 residues. Germline CDR1 is MNHNS and CDR2 is SASEGT. The trim removed 8 bases at V and 0 bases at J, leaving 7 bases unmatched. CDR3 sequence: CASLLAGGKSSYNEQFF. The CDR3 region has the DNA TGTGCCAGCCTACTAGCGGGAGGGAAGAGCTCCTACAATGAGCAGTTCTTC.

In this sample, this clonotype turned up once. The chain carries TRBV5-1 and TRBJ2-5, with 7 bases fitting TRBD1. Germline V gene lookup returns CDR1 SGHRS and CDR2 YFSETQ. Trimming at V came to 0 bases and at J to 8 bases, leaving 4 bases not matched to a gene. The length of the CDR3 is 13 residues. CDR3 in amino acids: CASSLDDRETQYF. The CDR3 region has the DNA TGCGCCAGCAGCTTGGACGACAGGGAAACCCAGTACTTC.

This clonotype appeared a few times. The CDR3, as DNA: TGCAGCGTTGAGGGGTACAATGAGCAGTTCTTC. Translating it yields CSVEGYNEQFF. The rearrangement joins TRBV29-1 to TRBJ2-1; no firm D call. V lost 3 bases, J lost 4 bases, and 4 bases lay in between. Germline CDR1 and CDR2: SQVTM and ANQGSEA. CDR3 length: 11 residues.

The V gene is TRBV5-1, the J gene TRBJ2-2, with D perhaps TRBD2 (6 bases). The CDR3 extends over 16 amino acids. Trimming stripped 0 bases from V and 4 bases from J, with 13 bases between. Per germline, CDR1 SGHRS and CDR2 YFSETQ. The CDR3 coding sequence is TGCGCCAGCAGCTTGGTCGGGAGTGGGACCACCGGGGAGCTGTTTTTT. Amino acids: CASSLVGSGTTGELFF.

The rearrangement links TRBV4-1 to TRBJ2-7; TRBD2 aligns across 8 bases. V gave up 2 bases and J gave up 2 bases; unmatched junction bases: 2. The CDR3 runs 14 residues. Germline V gene data show CDR1 as MGHRA and CDR2 as YSYEKL. CDR3 amino acids: CASSQPGGTYEQYF. CDR3 coding DNA: TGCGCCAGCAGCCAACCGGGAGGGACCTACGAGCAGTACTTC.

This chain connects TRBV6-9 to TRBJ1-2; D not resolved. CDR1 is MNHGY, CDR2 SVAAGI, per germline. The germline V and J ends were trimmed by 3 bases and 10 bases, with 9 bases remaining between them. The CDR3 sequence is 11 residues long. The CDR3 sequence: CASSYGSSYTF. The CDR3 DNA sequence: TGTGCCAGCAGTTACGGGTCTTCCTACACCTTC.

The chain employs TRBV14 and TRBJ2-1, with 11 bases lining up with TRBD2. Germline values: CDR1 SGHDN, CDR2 FVKESK. V shed 3 bases, J shed 6 bases, and the junction held 7 bases outside the gene matches. The CDR3 loop spans 16 amino acids. The CDR3 DNA sequence: TGTGCCAGCAGCCAGAACACCGGGACTAGCGGCAATGAGCAGTTCTTC. The encoded protein is CASSQNTGTSGNEQFF. Combining the CDR3 with reference TRBV14 and TRBJ2-1 gives the whole variable domain EAGVTQFPSHSVIEKGQTVTLRCDPISGHDNLYWYRRVMGKEIKFLLHFVKESKQDESGMPNNRFLAERTGGTYSTLKVQPAELEDSGVYFCASSQNTGTSGNEQFFGPGTRLTVL.

This clonotype was recorded a few times. A much larger clone lies one base from this, so it may be a read error. This chain links TRBV6-2 or TRBV6-3 with TRBJ1-2; maybe TRBD1 (6 bases). Germline values: CDR1 MNHEY, CDR2 SVGEGT. The CDR3 covers 15 residues. CDR3 sequence: CAGSLSRGRRGGYTF. The CDR3 DNA follows: TGTGCCGGCAGTTTATCGCGGGGGCGAAGGGGAGGCTACACCTTC.

In this sample, this clonotype turned up many times. The rearrangement uses TRBV20-1 and TRBJ2-1; TRBD2 might be the D (6 bases). The CDR3 covers 13 residues. The germline gives CDR1 DFQATT, CDR2 SNEGSKA (reference sequence). Trimming cost V 4 bases and J 9 bases, with 16 bases left between them. The CDR3 region is CSATRTTKSEQFF. As DNA, the CDR3 is TGCAGTGCTACTCGGACTACCAAAAGTGAGCAGTTCTTC.

This clonotype was observed at least ten times. The chain joins TRBV3-1 to TRBJ2-1, with D possibly being TRBD1 or TRBD2 (5 bases each). V dropped 4 bases and J dropped 3 bases, with 22 bases sitting between them. Germline assignment: CDR1 LGHDT and CDR2 YNNKEL (reference sequence). This CDR3 contains 18 residues. CDR3 sequence: CASSPLENPGRSYNEQFF. CDR3 nucleotides: TGTGCCAGCAGCCCCCTGGAGAACCCAGGGAGAAGCTACAATGAGCAGTTCTTC.

This clonotype came up many times. The V call is TRBV3-1, the J call TRBJ2-5; D ambiguous. The V end lost 0 bases, the J end lost 6 bases, and 11 bases lay between the germline ends. The CDR3 totals 14 residues. Germline V gives CDR1 LGHDT, CDR2 YNNKEL (reference sequence). This chain's CDR3 is CASSQDLAEQTQYF. CDR3 sequence (DNA): TGTGCCAGCAGCCAAGATCTGGCGGAACAGACCCAGTACTTC.

The chain has TRBV29-1 and TRBJ2-1; TRBD2 matches 14 bases. The germline V gene has CDR1 SQVTM and CDR2 ANQGSEA. V lost 4 bases, J lost 7 bases, and 3 bases stayed unmatched. There are 14 residues in the CDR3. CDR3 amino acids: CSVAGTSGSNEQFF. Written as DNA, the CDR3 is TGCAGCGTTGCGGGGACTAGCGGGAGTAATGAGCAGTTCTTC.

In this sample, this clonotype turned up once. This chain links TRBV5-1 with TRBJ2-7; the D is unclear. This CDR3 is 14 amino acids long. Germline CDR1 SGHRS, CDR2 YFSETQ. Trimming removed 0 bases from V and 4 bases from J, with 11 bases in between. CDR3: CASSLGPREYEQYF. CDR3 DNA sequence: TGCGCCAGCAGCTTGGGCCCGAGAGAGTACGAGCAGTACTTC. Together with reference TRBV5-1 and TRBJ2-7, the CDR3 gives the full variable domain: KAGVTQTPRYLIKTRGQQVTLSCSPISGHRSVSWYQQTPGQGLQFLFEYFSETQRNKGNFPGRFSGRQFSNSRSEMNVSTLELGDSALYLCASSLGPREYEQYFGPGTRLTVT.

This clonotype turned up a few times. This rearrangement joins TRBV11-2 to TRBJ2-3; the match to TRBD2 covers 7 bases. J lost 6 bases, V lost 1 base, and 13 bases had no gene match. The CDR3 length is 17 residues. From germline, CDR1 is SGHAT and CDR2 FQNNGV. The CDR3 nucleotides are TGTGCCAGCAGCTTAGGATTGGGGACTACCCTTATCGATACGCAGTATTTT. Translated, it gives CASSLGLGTTLIDTQYF.

This clonotype was counted only a few times. The CDR3 sequence: CASMTRDRVLGYTF. CDR3 sequence (DNA): TGTGCCAGCATGACCCGGGACAGGGTGCTTGGCTACACCTTC. This chain links TRBV28 with TRBJ1-2; the match to TRBD1 covers 9 bases. CDR3 size: 14 residues. With 7 bases clipped from V and 7 bases from J, the junction kept 10 bases outside the gene matches. Looked up from germline, CDR1 is MDHEN and CDR2 is SYDVKM.

The J gene is TRBJ1-6, the V gene TRBV10-3; D unresolved. Germline assignment: CDR1 ENHRY and CDR2 SYGVKD. This CDR3 has 14 residues. Trimming took 2 bases from V and 7 from J, leaving 9 bases between them. The chain's CDR3 is CAISEDGRNSPLHF. As DNA, the CDR3 is TGTGCCATCAGTGAGGACGGAAGAAATTCACCCCTCCACTTT.

Many counts were recorded for this clonotype. The chain is built from TRBV7-6 and TRBJ2-5; D is perhaps TRBD1 (6 bases). The CDR3 length is 15 residues. V lost 0 bases and J 6 bases, leaving 14 bases between the germline ends. Germline assignment: CDR1 SGHVS and CDR2 FNYEAQ. CDR3 sequence (DNA): TGTGCCAGCAGCTTAGCGGTAGGCAGGGGAAAGACCCAGTACTTC. It encodes CASSLAVGRGKTQYF.

This clonotype showed up just a few times. The rearrangement links TRBV19 to TRBJ2-7; D call uncertain. V was shortened by 6 bases and J by 1 base, with 10 bases between the two germline ends. The CDR3 is 13 residues long. Looked up from germline, CDR1 is LNHDA and CDR2 is SQIVND (reference sequence). Here the CDR3 reads CASREDGSYEQYF. CDR3 coding DNA: TGTGCCAGTAGGGAAGATGGATCCTACGAGCAGTACTTC.